Below, 6 T cell receptor beta chains from the same sample are listed, as sequenced in a study of shared T cell receptors in the human thymus. The assay was immunoSEQ multiplex PCR, and TCRdb's table has in-frame clones only and misses some. In the table there are hundreds of thousands of clones, roughly 90% of which are singletons. Separately, the same data were catalogued under a study of human thymus T cells.

The source material was thymocytes. Every receptor here comes from a boy younger than two with a congenital heart defect.

The chain carries TRBV5-4 and TRBJ1-2; D might be TRBD1 (6 bases). V lost 3 bases and J 10 bases, leaving 19 bases between the germline ends. The CDR3 has 14 amino acids. Germline V gene data show CDR1 as SGHNT and CDR2 as YYREEE (reference sequence). CDR3 loop: CASSSDPGDRDYTF. As DNA, the CDR3 is TGTGCCAGCAGCTCCGACCCAGGGGATCGAGACTACACCTTC.

The chain has TRBV5-6 and TRBJ2-7; the D is unclear. Germline V CDR1 and CDR2: SGHDT, YYEEEE. Deletions cut 5 bases from V and 2 bases from J, with 17 bases between. The CDR3 spans 15 residues. DNA of the CDR3: TGTGCCAGCAGATCGCCTCTGCGCGGAACCTACGAGCAGTACTTC. Protein: CASRSPLRGTYEQYF.

The chain combines TRBV6-1 with TRBJ2-7, with D possibly matching TRBD1 (5 bases). This CDR3 region has 18 residues. V dropped 1 base and J dropped 0 bases, with 19 bases sitting between them. The germline gives CDR1 MNHNS, CDR2 SASEGT. The CDR3 DNA sequence: TGTGCCAGCAGTGAAGGTCCCCTAGGGGAAGTGGGCTCCTACGAGCAGTACTTC. It is translated as CASSEGPLGEVGSYEQYF.

V gene TRBV4-3 combines with J gene TRBJ2-1, with a tentative D call TRBD2 (6 bases). Germline V gene data show CDR1 as LGHNA and CDR2 as YSLEER. The CDR3 contains 14 residues. The ends were cut back, 0 bases at V and 7 bases at J, with 10 bases in the middle. The CDR3 DNA sequence: TGCGCCAGCAGCCAAGAGGCTAGCGCAAATGAGCAGTTCTTC. Translating gives CASSQEASANEQFF.

The J gene is TRBJ2-2, the V gene TRBV5-4; 11 nucleotides align to TRBD2. The germline V gene has CDR1 SGHNT and CDR2 YYREEE (reference sequence). V dropped 5 bases and J dropped 5; count of bases not matched to a gene: 5. This CDR3 comprises 15 residues. The CDR3 is CASRSLAGVTGELFF. CDR3 DNA: TGTGCCAGCAGATCACTAGCGGGGGTAACCGGGGAGCTGTTTTTT.

This rearrangement joins TRBV29-1 to TRBJ1-2; D may be TRBD1 (6 bases). Deletions cut 6 bases from V and 1 base from J, with 27 bases between. Germline loops: CDR1 SQVTM, CDR2 ANQGSEA. CDR3 size: 18 residues. For the CDR3, the DNA is TGCAGCGTCCGTGGGGCGGGGGACCCGGGACAAGATAACTATGGCTACACCTTC. This encodes CSVRGAGDPGQDNYGYTF.